This TCR beta chain came from a study of blood T cell repertoires in COVID-19. Study as a whole: Donors in the United States, Italy and Spain gave samples during acute or convalescent COVID-19.

In the original analysis: Reference gene primer amplification in the assay estimated nucleated cell counts. Generated by immunoSEQ multiplex PCR, the TCRdb table keeps only in-frame clones and is missing some. From that table come the V and J calls and clone size; the DNA was used to work out D and trimming. The sample has approximately 200,000 clones, about 93% seen once. V trimming: 4 bases; J trimming: 4 bases; junction bases outside the gene matches: 8. The germline V gene encodes CDR1 ENHRY and CDR2 SYGVKD. This CDR3 has 15 residues. The sample was peripheral blood. V gene TRBV10-3 combines with J gene TRBJ2-5; 8 bases are a match to TRBD2. This sequence originates from a man aged 25-40 years with COVID-19, enrolled during active disease. CDR3 in amino acids: CAISGGGGPSETQYF. DNA of the CDR3: TGTGCCATCAGTGGGGGCGGGGGGCCGTCAGAGACCCAGTACTTC.